A single sample is the source of the 17 T cell receptor beta chains below, sequenced in a study of blood T cells in healthy people across ages. PCR was performed a second time for about 7 to 11 cycles using a sample-barcoded 5' primer and a J-beta primer mix. TCRdb reprocessed the 5' RACE reads with MiXCR, giving one entry per CDR3 protein. This table has approximately 800,000 distinct CDR3 sequences, about 37% appearing once. The sequenced material came from blood. Receptor source: a man between 18 and 29 years old in good health.

V gene TRBV20-1 combines with J gene TRBJ2-7; D ambiguous. The CDR3 is 11 amino acids. CDR1 is DFQATT, CDR2 SNEGSKA, per germline (reference sequence). Trimming took off 3 bases at V and 6 bases at J, with 9 bases between the two ends. The CDR3 nucleotides read TGCAGTGCTAGGGGCCCCGGCGAGCAGTACTTC. Translated, it gives CSARGPGEQYF.

This clonotype was detected a few times. The chain links TRBV24-1 to TRBJ2-1; D is perhaps TRBD2 (5 bases). The germline V and J ends were trimmed by 12 bases and 5 bases, with 13 bases remaining between them. The CDR3 contains 12 residues. Germline CDR1 KGHDR, CDR2 SFDVKD. The CDR3 nucleotides are TGTGCCCCAAGGCCCGGGAACAATGAGCAGTTCTTC. Its protein is CAPRPGNNEQFF.

This clonotype came up many times. The genes are TRBV5-1 and TRBJ2-3; D may correspond to TRBD1 or TRBD2 (5 bases each). The CDR3 covers 14 residues. Germline V lookup: CDR1 SGHRS, CDR2 YFSETQ. V was cut by 0 bases and J by 5 bases, with 10 bases left in between. The CDR3 nucleotides read TGCGCCAGCAGCTTGGGAGGGACCGAAGATACGCAGTATTTT. It codes for CASSLGGTEDTQYF.

This clonotype has a handful of counts. The V gene is TRBV25-1, the J gene TRBJ2-1; 9 positions agree with TRBD1. Per germline, CDR1 MGHDK and CDR2 SYGVNS. This CDR3 is built from 17 residues. V lost 0 bases and J lost 7; bases outside the gene matches: 10. The DNA for the CDR3 is TGTGCCAGCAGTGAATATGGGGGACAGGGTGAGGGGAATGAGCAGTTCTTC. Protein product: CASSEYGGQGEGNEQFF.

CDR3 nucleotides: TGTGCCAGCAGCTTAGGGGGGACCGGCAATCAGCCCCAGCATTTT. Residues: CASSLGGTGNQPQHF. The gene calls are TRBV7-2 and TRBJ1-5; tentatively, D is TRBD1 (5 bases). Germline CDR1 SGHTA, CDR2 FQGNSA. CDR3 length: 15 amino acids. V was cut by 1 base and J by 2 bases, with 9 bases left in between.

The sample holds a few counts of this clonotype. The J gene is TRBJ2-4, the V gene TRBV6-1; D is unresolved. The CDR3 has 13 residues. Germline lookup yields CDR1 MNHNS and CDR2 SASEGT. V shed 7 bases and J shed 3 bases, with 10 bases lying between them. The CDR3 protein is CASTLYIKNIQYF. CDR3 in DNA: TGTGCCAGCACTTTATATATCAAAAACATTCAGTACTTC.

Concerning this clonotype: This could be a read error, since a much larger clone is one nucleotide away. This rearrangement joins TRBV29-1 to TRBJ2-1; D is perhaps TRBD1 or TRBD2 (5 bases each). Trimming took 3 bases from V and 13 from J, leaving 19 bases between them. This CDR3 is built from 13 residues. CDR1 is SQVTM, CDR2 ANQGSEA, per germline. The CDR3 here is CSVEYRSGETQFF. The DNA of the CDR3 is TGCAGCGTTGAGTACAGGTCTGGGGAGACCCAGTTCTTC.

The chain couples TRBV4-3 to TRBJ1-4, with no clear D. V was trimmed by 0 bases and J by 3 bases, leaving 8 bases between them. The CDR3 contains 15 residues. CDR1 and CDR2 from the germline V gene are LGHNA and YSLEER. The CDR3: CASSQEFWSNEKLFF. Written as DNA, the CDR3 is TGCGCCAGCAGCCAAGAGTTTTGGTCTAATGAAAAACTGTTTTTT.

With regard to this clonotype: A read error may produce the germline difference seen at one junction end. This sequence joins TRBV12-3 or TRBV12-4 and TRBJ2-1; 10 positions match TRBD1. The CDR3 is made up of 15 amino acids. CDR3 coding DNA: TGTGCCAGCAGTTCGACAGGGGGCTCCTACAGTGAGCAGTTCTTC. Translating it yields CASSSTGGSYSEQFF.

This clonotype was seen a handful of times. CDR3 bases: TGTGCCAGCAGCGCTCAGGGCACGAACAATGAGCAGTACTTC. Translating gives CASSAQGTNNEQYF. The chain joins TRBV7-2 to TRBJ2-5, with D maybe TRBD1 (5 bases). The germline V gene has CDR1 SGHTA and CDR2 FQGNSA. V was shortened by 5 bases and J by 11 bases, with 21 bases between the two germline ends. This CDR3 comprises 14 residues. Drawing the rest from reference TRBV7-2 and TRBJ2-5, the complete variable domain is GAGVSQSPSNKVTEKGKDVELRCDPISGHTALYWYRQSLGQGLEFLIYFQGNSAPDKSGLPSDRFSAERTGGSVSTLTIQRTQQEDSAVYLCASSAQGTNNEQYFGPGTRLLVL.

This chain links TRBV20-1 with TRBJ1-3; 7 bases agree with TRBD1. The CDR3 spans 15 residues. Germline V gives CDR1 DFQATT, CDR2 SNEGSKA (reference sequence). V was pared by 3 bases and J by 4 bases, with 9 bases of the junction left unmatched. The CDR3 bases are TGCAGTGCTAGCGGGACAGCAGGTGGAGGAAACACCATATATTTT. Its translation is CSASGTAGGGNTIYF.

V gene TRBV6-2 or TRBV6-3 combines with J gene TRBJ2-1, with TRBD1 matching 9 bases. The junction had 13 bases not matched to a gene; V was cut back by 6 bases and J by 7 bases. Per the germline V gene, CDR1 is MNHEY and CDR2 is SVGEGT. This CDR3 has 16 residues. The CDR3 sequence is CASSGSKDRGYNEQFF. In DNA form, the CDR3 reads TGTGCCAGCAGCGGATCCAAGGACAGGGGTTATAATGAGCAGTTCTTC.

Only one count was recorded for this clonotype. At one end the junction does not follow the germline gene, possibly because of a read error. The rearrangement joins TRBV4-1 to TRBJ1-1; no clear D. This CDR3 is 15 amino acids long. Germline CDR1 and CDR2: MGHRA and YSYEKL. CDR3 DNA sequence: TGCGCCAGCAGTCAAGCCGTGAGAGTGAACACTGAAGCTTTCTTT. Translation gives CASSQAVRVNTEAFF.

The chain carries TRBV7-8 and TRBJ2-7, with 11 bases aligning to TRBD2. V trimming: 5 bases; J trimming: 1 base; junction bases outside the gene matches: 4. In germline, CDR1 is SGHVS, CDR2 FQNEAQ. This CDR3 comprises 15 residues. This chain's CDR3 is CASSVRLAGSYEQYF. CDR3 sequence (DNA): TGTGCCAGCAGCGTTCGACTAGCGGGGTCCTACGAGCAGTACTTC.

This clonotype was detected only a few times. The V and J genes are TRBV12-1 and TRBJ1-4. TRBV12-1 is termed a pseudogene. This CDR3 spans 18 amino acids. The CDR3 sequence is CASSPHRDLTPTNEKLFF. CDR3 in DNA: TGTGCCAGCAGCCCACACCGAGATTTGACACCAACTAATGAAAAACTGTTTTTT.

V usage is TRBV15 and J usage is TRBJ1-1; no definite D call. The CDR3 covers 12 residues. Trimming cost V 4 bases and J 1 base, with 4 bases left between them. Germline CDR1 and CDR2: LNHNV and YYDKDF (reference sequence). This chain's CDR3 is CATSTGNTEAFF. The CDR3 coding sequence is TGTGCCACCAGCACAGGGAACACTGAAGCTTTCTTT.

V usage is TRBV7-9 and J usage is TRBJ2-5; D not certain. Trimming removed 2 bases from V and 1 base from J, with 5 bases in between. Germline loops: CDR1 SEHNR, CDR2 FQNEAQ (reference sequence). The CDR3 extends over 13 amino acids. The CDR3 protein is CASSLPVQETQYF. The CDR3 DNA sequence: TGTGCCAGCAGCTTACCGGTCCAAGAGACCCAGTACTTC.